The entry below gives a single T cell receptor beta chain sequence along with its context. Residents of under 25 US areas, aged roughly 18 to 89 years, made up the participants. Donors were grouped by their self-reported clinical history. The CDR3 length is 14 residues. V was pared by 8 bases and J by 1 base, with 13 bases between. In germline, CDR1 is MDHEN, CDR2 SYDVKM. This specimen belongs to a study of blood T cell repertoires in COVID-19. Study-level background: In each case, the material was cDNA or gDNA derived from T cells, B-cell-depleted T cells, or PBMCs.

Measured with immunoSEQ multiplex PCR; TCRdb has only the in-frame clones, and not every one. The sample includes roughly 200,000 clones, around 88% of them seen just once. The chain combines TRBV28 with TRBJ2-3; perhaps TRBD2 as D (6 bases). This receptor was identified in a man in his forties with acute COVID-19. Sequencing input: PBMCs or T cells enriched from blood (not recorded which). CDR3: CASGTGTGTDTQYF. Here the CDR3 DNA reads TGTGCCAGCGGGACCGGGACTGGCACAGATACGCAGTATTTT.